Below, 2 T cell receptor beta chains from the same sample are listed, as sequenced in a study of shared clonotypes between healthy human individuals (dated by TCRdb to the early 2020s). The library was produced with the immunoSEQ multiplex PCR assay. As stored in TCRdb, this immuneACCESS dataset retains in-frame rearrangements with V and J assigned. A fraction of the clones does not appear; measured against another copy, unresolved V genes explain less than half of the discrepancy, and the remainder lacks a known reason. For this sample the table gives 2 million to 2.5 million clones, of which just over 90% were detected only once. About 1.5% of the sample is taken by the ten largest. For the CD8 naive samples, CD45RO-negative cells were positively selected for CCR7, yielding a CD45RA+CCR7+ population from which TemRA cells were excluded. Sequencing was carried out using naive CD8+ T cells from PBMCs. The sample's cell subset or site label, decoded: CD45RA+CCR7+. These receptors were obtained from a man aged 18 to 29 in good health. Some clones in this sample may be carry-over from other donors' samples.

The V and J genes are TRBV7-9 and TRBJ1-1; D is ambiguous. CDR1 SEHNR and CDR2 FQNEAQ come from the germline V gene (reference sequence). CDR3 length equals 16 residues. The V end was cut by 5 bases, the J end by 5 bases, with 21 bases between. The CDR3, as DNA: TGTGCCAGCAGCCCCCCGATAGTCGCAGGCCGGACTGAAGCTTTCTTT. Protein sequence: CASSPPIVAGRTEAFF. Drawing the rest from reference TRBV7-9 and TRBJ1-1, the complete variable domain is DTGVSQNPRHKITKRGQNVTFRCDPISEHNRLYWYRQTLGQGPEFLTYFQNEAQLEKSRLLSDRFSAERPKGSFSTLEIQRTEQGDSAMYLCASSPPIVAGRTEAFFGQGTRLTVV.

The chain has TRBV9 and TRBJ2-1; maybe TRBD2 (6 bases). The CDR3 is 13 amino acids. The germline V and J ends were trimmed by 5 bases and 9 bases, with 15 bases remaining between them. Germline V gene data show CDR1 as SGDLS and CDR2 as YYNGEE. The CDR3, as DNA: TGTGCCAGCAGTAGGTCAGGAGGGCCTGAGCAGTTCTTC. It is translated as CASSRSGGPEQFF.